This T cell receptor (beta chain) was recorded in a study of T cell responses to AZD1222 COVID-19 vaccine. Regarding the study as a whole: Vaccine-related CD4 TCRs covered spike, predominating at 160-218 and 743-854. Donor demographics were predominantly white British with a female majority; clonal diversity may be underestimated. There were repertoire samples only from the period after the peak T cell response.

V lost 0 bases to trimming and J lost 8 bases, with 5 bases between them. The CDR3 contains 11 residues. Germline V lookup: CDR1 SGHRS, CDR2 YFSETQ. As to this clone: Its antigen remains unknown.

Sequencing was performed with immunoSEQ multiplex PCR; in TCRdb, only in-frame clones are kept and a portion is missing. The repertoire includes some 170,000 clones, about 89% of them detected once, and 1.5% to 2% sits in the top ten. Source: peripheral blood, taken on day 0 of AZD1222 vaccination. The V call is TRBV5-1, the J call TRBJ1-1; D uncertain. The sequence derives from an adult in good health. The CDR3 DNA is TGCGCCAGCAGCTTGGGGCAGGAAGCTTTCTTT. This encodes CASSLGQEAFF.